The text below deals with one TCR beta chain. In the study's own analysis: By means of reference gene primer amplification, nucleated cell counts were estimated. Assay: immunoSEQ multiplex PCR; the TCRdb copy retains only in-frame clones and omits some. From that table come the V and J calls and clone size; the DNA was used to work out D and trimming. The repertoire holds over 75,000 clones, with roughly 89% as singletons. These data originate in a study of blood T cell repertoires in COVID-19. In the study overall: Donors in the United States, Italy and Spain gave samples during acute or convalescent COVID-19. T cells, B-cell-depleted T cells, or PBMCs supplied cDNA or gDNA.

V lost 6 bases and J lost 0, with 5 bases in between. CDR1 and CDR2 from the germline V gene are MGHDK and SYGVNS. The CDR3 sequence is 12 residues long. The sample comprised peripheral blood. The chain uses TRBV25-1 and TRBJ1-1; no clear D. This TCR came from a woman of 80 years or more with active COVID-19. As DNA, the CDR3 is TGTGCCAGCAGCCGTCTGAACACTGAAGCTTTCTTT. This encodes CASSRLNTEAFF.